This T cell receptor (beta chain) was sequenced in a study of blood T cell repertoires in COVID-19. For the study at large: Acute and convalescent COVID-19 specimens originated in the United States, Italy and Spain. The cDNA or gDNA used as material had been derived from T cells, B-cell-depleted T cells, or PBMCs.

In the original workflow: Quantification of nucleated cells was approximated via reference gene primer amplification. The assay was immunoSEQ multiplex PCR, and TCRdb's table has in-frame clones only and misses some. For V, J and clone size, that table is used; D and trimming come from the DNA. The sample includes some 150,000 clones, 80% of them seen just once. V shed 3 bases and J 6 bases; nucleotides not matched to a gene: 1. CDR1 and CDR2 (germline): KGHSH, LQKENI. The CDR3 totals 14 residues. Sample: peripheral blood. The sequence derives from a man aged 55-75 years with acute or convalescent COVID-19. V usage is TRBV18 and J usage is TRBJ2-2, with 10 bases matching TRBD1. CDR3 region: CASSPGQGPGELFF. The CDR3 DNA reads TGTGCCAGCTCACCGGGACAGGGGCCCGGGGAGCTGTTTTTT. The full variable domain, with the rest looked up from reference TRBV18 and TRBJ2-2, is NAGVMQNPRHLVRRRGQEARLRCSPMKGHSHVYWYRQLPEEGLKFMVYLQKENIIDESGMPKERFSAEFPKEGPSILRIQQVVRGDSAAYFCASSPGQGPGELFFGEGSRLTVL.